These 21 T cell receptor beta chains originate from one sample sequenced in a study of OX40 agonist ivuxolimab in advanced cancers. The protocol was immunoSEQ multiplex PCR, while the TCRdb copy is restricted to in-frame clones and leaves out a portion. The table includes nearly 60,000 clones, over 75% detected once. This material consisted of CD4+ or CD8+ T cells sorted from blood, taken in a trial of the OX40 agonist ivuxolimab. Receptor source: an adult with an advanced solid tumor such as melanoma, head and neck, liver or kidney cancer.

CDR3 sequence (DNA): TGTGCCAGCAGCGGTCGGACAGGGACCTCTGAAGCTTTCTTT. As protein: CASSGRTGTSEAFF. J is TRBJ1-1 and V is TRBV7-8, with 8 bases aligning to TRBD1. The V gene end was trimmed by 5 bases and the J gene end by 6 bases; junction bases not matched to a gene: 8. Germline V lookup: CDR1 SGHVS, CDR2 FQNEAQ. This CDR3 is built from 14 residues.

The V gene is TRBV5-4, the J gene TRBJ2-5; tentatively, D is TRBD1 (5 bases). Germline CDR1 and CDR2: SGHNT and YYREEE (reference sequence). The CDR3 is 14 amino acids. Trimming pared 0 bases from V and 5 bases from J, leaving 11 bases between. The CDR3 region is CASSLEQGSETQYF. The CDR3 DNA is TGTGCCAGCAGCTTGGAGCAGGGTAGCGAGACCCAGTACTTC.

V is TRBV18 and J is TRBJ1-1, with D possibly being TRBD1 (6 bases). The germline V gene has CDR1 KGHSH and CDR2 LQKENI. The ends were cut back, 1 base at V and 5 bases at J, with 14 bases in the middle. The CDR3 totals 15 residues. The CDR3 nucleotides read TGTGCCAGCTCACCACTCATAAAAGGGGGGACTGAAGCTTTCTTT. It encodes CASSPLIKGGTEAFF.

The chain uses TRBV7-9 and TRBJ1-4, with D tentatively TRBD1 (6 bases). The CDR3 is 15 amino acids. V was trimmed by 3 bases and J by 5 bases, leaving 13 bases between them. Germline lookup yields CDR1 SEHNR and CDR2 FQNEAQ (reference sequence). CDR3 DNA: TGTGCCAGCAGCTTTATGACAGGACTAAATGAAAAACTGTTTTTT. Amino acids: CASSFMTGLNEKLFF.

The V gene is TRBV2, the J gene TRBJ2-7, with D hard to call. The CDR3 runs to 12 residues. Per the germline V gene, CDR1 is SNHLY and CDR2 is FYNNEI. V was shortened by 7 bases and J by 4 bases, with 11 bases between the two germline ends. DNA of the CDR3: TGTGCCAGCATCAGCGACGCGTACGAGCAGTACTTC. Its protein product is CASISDAYEQYF.

The CDR3 loop reads CASSLQGGYNEQFF. The CDR3 DNA reads as TGCGCCAGCAGCTTGCAGGGTGGCTACAATGAGCAGTTCTTC. This rearrangement joins TRBV5-1 to TRBJ2-1; D is possibly TRBD1 (5 bases). This CDR3 is 14 amino acids long. The V gene lost 1 base and the J gene lost 3 bases, with 8 bases spanning the gap. Germline V gene sequence: CDR1 SGHRS, CDR2 YFSETQ.

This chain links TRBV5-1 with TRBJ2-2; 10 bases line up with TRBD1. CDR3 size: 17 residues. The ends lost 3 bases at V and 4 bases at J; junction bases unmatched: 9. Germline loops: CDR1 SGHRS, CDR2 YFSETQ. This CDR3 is CASSSPGTGAVTGELFF. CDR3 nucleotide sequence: TGCGCCAGCAGCTCCCCAGGGACAGGGGCAGTCACCGGGGAGCTGTTTTTT. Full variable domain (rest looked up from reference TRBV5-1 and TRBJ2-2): KAGVTQTPRYLIKTRGQQVTLSCSPISGHRSVSWYQQTPGQGLQFLFEYFSETQRNKGNFPGRFSGRQFSNSRSEMNVSTLELGDSALYLCASSSPGTGAVTGELFFGEGSRLTVL.

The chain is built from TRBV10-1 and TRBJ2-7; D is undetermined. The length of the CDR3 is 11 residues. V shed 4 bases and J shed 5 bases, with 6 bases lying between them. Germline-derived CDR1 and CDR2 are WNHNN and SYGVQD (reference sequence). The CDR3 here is CASSGRNEQYF. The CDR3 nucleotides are TGCGCCAGCAGTGGCCGGAACGAGCAGTACTTC.

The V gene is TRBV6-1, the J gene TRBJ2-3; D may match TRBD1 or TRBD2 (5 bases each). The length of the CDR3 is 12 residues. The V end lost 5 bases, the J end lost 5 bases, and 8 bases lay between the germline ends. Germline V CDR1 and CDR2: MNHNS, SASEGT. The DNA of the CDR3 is TGTGCCAGCAGTTGGGACGGAGATACGCAGTATTTT. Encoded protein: CASSWDGDTQYF.

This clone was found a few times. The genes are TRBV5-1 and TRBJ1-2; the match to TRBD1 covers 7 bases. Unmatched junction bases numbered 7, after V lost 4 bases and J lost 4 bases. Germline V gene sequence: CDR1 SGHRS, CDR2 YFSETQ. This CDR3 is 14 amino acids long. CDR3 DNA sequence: TGCGCCAGCAGCGACAACAGGGGAAGCTATGGCTACACCTTC. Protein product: CASSDNRGSYGYTF.

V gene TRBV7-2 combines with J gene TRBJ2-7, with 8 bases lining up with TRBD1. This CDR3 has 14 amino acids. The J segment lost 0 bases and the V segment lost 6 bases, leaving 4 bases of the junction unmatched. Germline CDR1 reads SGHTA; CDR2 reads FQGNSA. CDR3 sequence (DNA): TGTGCCAGCAGTAGGACAGGGTTCTCCTACGAGCAGTACTTC. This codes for CASSRTGFSYEQYF.

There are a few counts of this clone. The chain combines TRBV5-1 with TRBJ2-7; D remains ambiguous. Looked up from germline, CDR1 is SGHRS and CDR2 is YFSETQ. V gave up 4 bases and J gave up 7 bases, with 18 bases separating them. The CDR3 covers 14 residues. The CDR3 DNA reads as TGCGCCAGCAGCCCCGGCCTTCTCCTGGAGGAGCAGTACTTC. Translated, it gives CASSPGLLLEEQYF.

CDR3 nucleotide sequence: TGTGCCAGCAGCCCCGACCCTCCGAACTATGGCTACACCTTC. It encodes CASSPDPPNYGYTF. The chain recombines TRBV7-9 with TRBJ1-2; no firm D call. This CDR3 is 14 amino acids long. With 5 bases removed from V and 2 bases from J, the gap between germline ends came to 12 bases. Germline V gives CDR1 SEHNR, CDR2 FQNEAQ (reference sequence).

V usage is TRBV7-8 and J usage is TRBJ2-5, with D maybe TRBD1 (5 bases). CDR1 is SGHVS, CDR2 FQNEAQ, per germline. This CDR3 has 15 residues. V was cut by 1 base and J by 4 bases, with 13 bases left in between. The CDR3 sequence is CASSLGAGLAETQYF. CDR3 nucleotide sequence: TGTGCCAGCAGCTTAGGGGCAGGGCTTGCAGAGACCCAGTACTTC.

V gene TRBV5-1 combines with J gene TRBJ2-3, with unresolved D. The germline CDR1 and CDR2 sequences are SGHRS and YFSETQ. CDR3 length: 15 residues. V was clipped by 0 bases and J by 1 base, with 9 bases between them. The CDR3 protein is CASSLAGVGTDTQYF. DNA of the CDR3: TGCGCCAGCAGCTTGGCCGGCGTGGGCACAGATACGCAGTATTTT.

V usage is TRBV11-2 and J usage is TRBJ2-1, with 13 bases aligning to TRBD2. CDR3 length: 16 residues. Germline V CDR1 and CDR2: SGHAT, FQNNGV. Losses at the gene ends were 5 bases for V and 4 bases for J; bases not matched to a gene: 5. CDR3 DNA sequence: TGTGCCAGCAGCACCCGGACTAGCGGGAGATACAATGAGCAGTTCTTC. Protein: CASSTRTSGRYNEQFF.

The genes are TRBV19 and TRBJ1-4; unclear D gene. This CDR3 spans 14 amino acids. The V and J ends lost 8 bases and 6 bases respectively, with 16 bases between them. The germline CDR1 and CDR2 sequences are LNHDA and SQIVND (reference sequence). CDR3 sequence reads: CASEPPGTDEKLFF. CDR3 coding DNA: TGTGCCAGTGAACCCCCGGGTACAGATGAAAAACTGTTTTTT.

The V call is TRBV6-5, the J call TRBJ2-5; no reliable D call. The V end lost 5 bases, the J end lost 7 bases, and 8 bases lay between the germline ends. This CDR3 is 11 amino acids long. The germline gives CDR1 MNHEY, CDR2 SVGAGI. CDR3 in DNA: TGTGCCAGCAGTCTCGGGTGGACCCAGTACTTC. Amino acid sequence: CASSLGWTQYF.

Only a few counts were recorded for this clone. The CDR3 DNA reads TGTGCCAGCAGCGTAGACCCGGGAGGGGGTCCTAATGAAAAACTGTTTTTT. This encodes CASSVDPGGGPNEKLFF. The chain links TRBV9 to TRBJ1-4; a weak D match, TRBD1 (6 bases). In germline, CDR1 is SGDLS, CDR2 YYNGEE. V was pared by 0 bases and J by 3 bases, with 15 bases between. The CDR3 sequence is 17 residues long.

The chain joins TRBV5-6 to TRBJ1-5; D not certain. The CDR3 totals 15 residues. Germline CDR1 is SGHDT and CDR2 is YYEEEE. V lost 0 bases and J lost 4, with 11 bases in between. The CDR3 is CASSLAGGANQPQHF. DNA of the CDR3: TGTGCCAGCAGCTTGGCCGGAGGAGCAAATCAGCCCCAGCATTTT.

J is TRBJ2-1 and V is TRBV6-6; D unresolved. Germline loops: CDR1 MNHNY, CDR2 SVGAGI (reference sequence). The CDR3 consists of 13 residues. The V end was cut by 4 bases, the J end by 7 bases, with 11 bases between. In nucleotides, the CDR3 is TGTGCCAGCAGTTCCTACGGGTCTAATGAGCAGTTCTTC. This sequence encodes CASSSYGSNEQFF.